These T cell receptor beta chains were read from a single sample in a study of tumor-infiltrating lymphocytes in primary liver carcinoma. TCRdb reprocessed the multiplex PCR reads with MiXCR, giving one entry per CDR3 protein. The data hold around 330,000 distinct CDR3 sequences, with around 50% observed a single time. The material sequenced was peripheral blood. The receptor set was obtained from a woman in her twenties or thirties with primary liver carcinoma and hepatitis B virus infection. Both conserved end residues are part of each CDR3. A D gene is named only where the DNA matches it firmly. Clone size is not always given. Where it is, it says once, few, many or a class for expanded clones.

V: TRBV6-5; size: many; D: TRBD2; J: TRBJ2-1; DNA: TGTGCCAGCACCAATGGGAGGGAGGGCCCAAATGAGCAGTTCTTC; CDR3: CASTNGREGPNEQFF
V: TRBV7-8; size: -; D: -; J: TRBJ1-6; DNA: TGTGCCAGCAGCCCTATTGCCGCCTATAATTCACCCCTCCACTTT; CDR3: CASSPIAAYNSPLHF
V: TRBV5-6; size: -; D: -; J: TRBJ1-1; DNA: TGTGCCGGCAGCCCCGGGACTCCCGGGGTGGCTTTCTTT; CDR3: CAGSPGTPGVAFF
V: TRBV4-2; size: many; D: -; J: TRBJ2-3; DNA: TGTGCCAGCAGCCAAGACGGCGGCAGGGGTACGCAGTATTTT; CDR3: CASSQDGGRGTQYF
V: TRBV10-2; size: many; D: -; J: TRBJ2-3; DNA: TGCGCCAGCAGTGCGTCGGGCCCAGGGAGGAGCGATACGCAGTATTTT; CDR3: CASSASGPGRSDTQYF
V: TRBV12-3/TRBV12-4; size: -; D: -; J: TRBJ1-2; DNA: TGTGCCAGCAGCTCCCCGGGATGGGAAGGCTATGGCTACACCTTC; CDR3: CASSSPGWEGYGYTF
V: TRBV12-3/TRBV12-4; size: -; D: -; J: TRBJ2-7; DNA: TGTGCCAGCAGCAAAACCGCAGGGATCCAACCCCTCTACGAGCAGTACTTC; CDR3: CASSKTAGIQPLYEQYF
V: TRBV5-6; size: few; D: TRBD2; J: TRBJ2-2; DNA: TGTGCCAGCACGTCTCTAGCGGGAGACAATGCGGGGGAGCTGTTTTTT; CDR3: CASTSLAGDNAGELFF
V: TRBV11-2; size: -; D: -; J: TRBJ2-1; DNA: TGTGCCAGCGGCTCCCATACTAGAAGATCCTACATTGAGCAGTTCTTC; CDR3: CASGSHTRRSYIEQFF
V: TRBV7-9; size: -; D: -; J: TRBJ2-3; DNA: TGTGCCAGCAGCGGGGGCGGGACTAGCACAGATACGCAGTATTTT; CDR3: CASSGGGTSTDTQYF
V: TRBV5-6; size: -; D: TRBD1; J: TRBJ1-1; DNA: TGTGCCAGCAGCTGGACAGGGGCCACTGAAGCTTTCTTT; CDR3: CASSWTGATEAFF
V: TRBV7-8; size: once; D: -; J: TRBJ2-7; DNA: TGTGCCAGCCGAGGGGACGGGCACTACGAGCAGTACTTC; CDR3: CASRGDGHYEQYF
V: TRBV7-9; size: few; D: -; J: TRBJ2-1; DNA: TGTGCCAGCAGCTTCGCTGGCTCCTACAATGAGCAGTTCTTC; CDR3: CASSFAGSYNEQFF
V: TRBV7-9; size: few; D: -; J: TRBJ2-2; DNA: TGTGCCAGCAGCCCACCGGCGGCAGGGGCTGTTCGGGAGCTGTTTTTT; CDR3: CASSPPAAGAVRELFF
V: TRBV4-3; size: many; D: -; J: TRBJ2-3; DNA: TGCGCCAGCAGCCAAGATTGGCCAATCGGTACGCAGTATTTT; CDR3: CASSQDWPIGTQYF
V: TRBV29-1; size: many; D: -; J: TRBJ2-5; DNA: TGCAGCGTTGGGGGGGTCGAGACCCAGTACTTC; CDR3: CSVGGVETQYF
V: TRBV11-1; size: -; D: -; J: TRBJ1-5; DNA: TGTGCCAGCAGCTTAGTGGCGGGAGACACAGATGCGCAGCATTTT; CDR3: CASSLVAGDTDAQHF
V: TRBV12-3/TRBV12-4; size: -; D: -; J: TRBJ2-3; DNA: TGTGCCAGCAGTTATCAGGGTTACCCAGATACGCAGTATTTT; CDR3: CASSYQGYPDTQYF
V: TRBV11-1; size: -; D: -; J: TRBJ1-6; DNA: TGTGTCAGCAGCATAACATGGAGCTCACCCCTCCACTTT; CDR3: CVSSITWSSPLHF
V: TRBV4-3; size: few; D: -; J: TRBJ2-4; DNA: TGCGCCAGCAGCCAAGACTACGGGTCAGACATTCAGTACTTC; CDR3: CASSQDYGSDIQYF
V: TRBV29-1; size: many; D: -; J: TRBJ1-4; DNA: TGCAGCGCCGGGGACGGGAATGAAAAACTGTTTTTT; CDR3: CSAGDGNEKLFF
V: TRBV6-1; size: once; D: -; J: TRBJ2-3; DNA: TGTGCCAGCAGTCAATCTCTAGCAGGTAGCATAGATACGCAGTATTTT; CDR3: CASSQSLAGSIDTQYF
V: TRBV29-1; size: -; D: -; J: TRBJ1-2; DNA: TGCAGCGCCTACTTAGGGGGGGATGGCTACACCTTC; CDR3: CSAYLGGDGYTF
V: TRBV6-5; size: -; D: -; J: TRBJ2-1; DNA: TGTGCCAGCAGTAAGAGCGGGCGGAATGAGCAGTTCTTC; CDR3: CASSKSGRNEQFF
V: TRBV6-1; size: many; D: -; J: TRBJ1-5; DNA: TGTGCCAGCAGATTTTGGGGTCTTTGGCATTTT; CDR3: CASRFWGLWHF
V: TRBV11-3; size: -; D: -; J: TRBJ1-2; DNA: TGTGACAGCAGCTTATTAGGAATCTATGGTTACACCTTC; CDR3: CDSSLLGIYGYTF
V: TRBV6-2/TRBV6-3; size: -; D: -; J: TRBJ1-1; DNA: TGTGCCAGCACCTTAACCGGTACAGACACTGAAGCTTTCTTT; CDR3: CASTLTGTDTEAFF
V: TRBV4-2; size: -; D: -; J: TRBJ2-7; DNA: TGTGTCAACAGCCAAGAGGGGACCAGAGGGCAGTACTTC; CDR3: CVNSQEGTRGQYF
V: TRBV24-1; size: -; D: TRBD1; J: TRBJ2-2; DNA: TGTGCCACCACGGGACAGGGGAACACCGGGGAGCTGTTTTTT; CDR3: CATTGQGNTGELFF
V: TRBV6-5; size: many; D: -; J: TRBJ2-5; DNA: TGTGCCAGCACGCAAATCGGGACCCAAGAGACCCAGTACTTC; CDR3: CASTQIGTQETQYF
V: TRBV4-2; size: many; D: -; J: TRBJ1-1; DNA: TGTGCCAGCAGCGAAAGCTCTAGGACGGCAGCCACTGAAGCTTTCTTT; CDR3: CASSESSRTAATEAFF
V: TRBV12-3/TRBV12-4; size: few; D: -; J: TRBJ2-2; DNA: TGTGCCAGCAAACTTCAGGGGCACACCGGGGAGCTGTTTTTT; CDR3: CASKLQGHTGELFF
V: TRBV11-2; size: -; D: -; J: TRBJ2-5; DNA: TGTGCCAGCAGCCCCAGCACCCTAGGGATCCAGTACTTC; CDR3: CASSPSTLGIQYF
V: TRBV7-8; size: -; D: -; J: TRBJ2-1; DNA: TGTGCCAGCAGCTTAGCGTCGGCTAGGGGCCCCTACAATGAGCAGTTCTTC; CDR3: CASSLASARGPYNEQFF
V: TRBV11-2; size: many; D: TRBD2; J: TRBJ2-2; DNA: TGTGCCAGCAGCCAACCCTCAGGACTAGCGTATTCTACGGGGACCGGGGAGCTGTTTTTT; CDR3: CASSQPSGLAYSTGTGELFF
V: TRBV30; size: few; D: -; J: TRBJ2-1; DNA: TGTGCCTGGAGTGTAACCCTGGGCGATGAGCAGTTCTTC; CDR3: CAWSVTLGDEQFF
V: TRBV10-3; size: many; D: -; J: TRBJ2-3; DNA: TGTGCCATCAGTGAACAGACAGATACGCAGTATTTT; CDR3: CAISEQTDTQYF
V: TRBV11-2; size: -; D: TRBD2; J: TRBJ2-7; DNA: TGTGCCAGCAGCATTGGGGGGTTAGCGGGTGTCAAGCAGTACTTC; CDR3: CASSIGGLAGVKQYF
V: TRBV5-8; size: -; D: TRBD1; J: TRBJ2-7; DNA: TGTGCCAGCAGCCTTCGGACAGGGGGAAGGGAGGAGCAGTACTTC; CDR3: CASSLRTGGREEQYF
V: TRBV7-9; size: few; D: TRBD1; J: TRBJ2-5; DNA: TGTGCCAGCAGCTCCGGGACAGGGTACGACGAGACCCAGTACTTC; CDR3: CASSSGTGYDETQYF
V: TRBV6-1; size: many; D: -; J: TRBJ2-2; DNA: TGTGCCAGCAAAAGAAACAGGGACACCGGGGAGCTGTTTTTT; CDR3: CASKRNRDTGELFF
V: TRBV5-5; size: -; D: -; J: TRBJ2-1; DNA: TGTGCCAGCAGCCCCCGGTGGGGACACAACAATGAGCAGTTCTTC; CDR3: CASSPRWGHNNEQFF
V: TRBV2; size: once; D: -; J: TRBJ2-2; DNA: TGTGCCAGCAGTGCGGAAGGGATAGAGAGGACCGGGGAGCTGTTTTTT; CDR3: CASSAEGIERTGELFF
V: TRBV11-2; size: -; D: -; J: TRBJ1-1; DNA: TGTGCCAGCAGCTTGCCTGAACCTCCGGAACAGTCGATCCGAAACACTGAAGCTTTCTTT; CDR3: CASSLPEPPEQSIRNTEAFF
V: TRBV7-2; size: once; D: -; J: TRBJ1-1; DNA: TGTGCCAGCAGCTTATCGGTCGTGGGGGTTGGCGCTTTCTTT; CDR3: CASSLSVVGVGAFF
V: TRBV6-5; size: many; D: -; J: TRBJ1-1; DNA: TGTGCCAGCACTCCCAGAGGGACGGGGAAAGCTTTCTTT; CDR3: CASTPRGTGKAFF
V: TRBV11-2; size: once; D: -; J: TRBJ2-3; DNA: TGTGCTAGCAGCCCGAGGGAGACGTCGAGCACAGGTATGCAGTATTTT; CDR3: CASSPRETSSTGMQYF